Listed here are 9 T cell receptor beta chains from one sample, sequenced in a study of cytomegalovirus exposure and HLA in healthy donors. The PCR used 60 Vbeta and 13 Jbeta primers. The repertoire was sequenced with immunoSEQ multiplex PCR; TCRdb's copy has only in-frame clones and lacks some. Altogether more than 100,000 clones are present, roughly 74% being singletons, with the ten largest covering less than 7%. The material sequenced was PBMCs. The receptors come from a woman aged 45-60 years in good health and CMV-seropositive.

This chain connects TRBV5-1 to TRBJ1-1; 9 bases are shared with TRBD1. The CDR3 runs to 17 residues. In germline, CDR1 is SGHRS, CDR2 YFSETQ. The trim removed 1 base at V and 6 bases at J, leaving 13 bases unmatched. CDR3 protein: CASSLLPGTGSGAEAFF. CDR3 coding DNA: TGCGCCAGCAGCTTGCTCCCGGGGACAGGGTCGGGTGCTGAAGCTTTCTTT.

The J gene is TRBJ2-1, the V gene TRBV15; 8 bases map to TRBD2. Trimming removed 4 bases from V and 9 bases from J; junction bases left unmatched: 8. The CDR3 extends over 14 amino acids. From germline, CDR1 is LNHNV and CDR2 YYDKDF (reference sequence). In DNA, the CDR3 is TGTGCCACCAGCAACGGGGGGGGGAGGCGTGAGCAGTTCTTC. As protein: CATSNGGGRREQFF.

This clone was counted between two and nine times. The gene calls are TRBV18 and TRBJ2-3; D gene ambiguous. The CDR3 runs 14 residues. The germline V gene has CDR1 KGHSH and CDR2 LQKENI. Trimming removed 2 bases from V and 4 bases from J, with 10 bases in between. CDR3 amino acids: CASSPAPVPDTQYF. CDR3 in DNA: TGTGCCAGCTCACCAGCGCCCGTCCCAGATACGCAGTATTTT.

The J gene is TRBJ1-5, the V gene TRBV2; TRBD1 is a possible D gene (6 bases). Germline values: CDR1 SNHLY, CDR2 FYNNEI. Trimming left V 4 bases short and J 5 bases short, with 12 bases between. This CDR3 region has 14 residues. The CDR3 region has the DNA TGTGCCAGCAGTGGGGGGCTCGGCTATCAGCCCCAGCATTTT. Encoded protein: CASSGGLGYQPQHF.

The rearrangement uses TRBV30 and TRBJ1-1, with D unclear. This CDR3 has 11 residues. Germline V lookup: CDR1 GTSNPN, CDR2 SVGIG (reference sequence). V lost 2 bases, J lost 2 bases, and 3 bases lay in between. The CDR3 reads CAWSHNTEAFF. CDR3 nucleotides: TGTGCCTGGAGTCATAACACTGAAGCTTTCTTT.

The CDR3 loop is CASSLLLYYEQYF. The CDR3 DNA reads TGCGCCAGCAGCCTCCTTCTGTACTACGAGCAGTACTTC. This chain connects TRBV4-3 to TRBJ2-7; D ambiguous. V was cut by 4 bases and J by 3 bases, with 10 bases left in between. Germline V gives CDR1 LGHNA, CDR2 YSLEER. CDR3 length equals 13 residues.

The chain's CDR3 is CASSQRSPGQRQETQYF. For the CDR3, the DNA is TGCGCCAGCAGCCAGAGATCTCCCGGACAGAGACAAGAGACCCAGTACTTC. The chain has TRBV4-1 and TRBJ2-5; TRBD1 is a possible D gene (6 bases). Trimming cost V 3 bases and J 2 bases, with 19 bases left between them. CDR1 and CDR2 from the germline V gene are MGHRA and YSYEKL. This CDR3 has 17 residues.

The rearrangement links TRBV19 to TRBJ1-2; TRBD1 agrees at 7 bases. The germline V gene encodes CDR1 LNHDA and CDR2 SQIVND (reference sequence). This CDR3 contains 13 residues. After removal of 4 bases from V and 5 bases from J, the junction contained 4 bases not matched to a gene. The CDR3 region is CASSTPQGYGYTF. Written as DNA, the CDR3 is TGTGCCAGTAGTACCCCACAGGGGTATGGCTACACCTTC.

J is TRBJ1-1 and V is TRBV6-4; D may be TRBD1 (5 bases). CDR1 is MRHNA, CDR2 SNTAGT, per germline. The CDR3 length is 14 residues. Trimming pared 0 bases from V and 6 bases from J, leaving 11 bases between. CDR3 in DNA: TGTGCCAGCAGTGACTCCCATGGAGGGGCTGAAGCTTTCTTT. Protein: CASSDSHGGAEAFF.